The source of this T cell receptor beta chain is a study of PD-L1 blockade in urothelial cancer. Study-wide context: Analysis of the blood was performed 3 weeks (second dose) and 6 weeks after treatment start.

This CDR3 has 13 residues. Per germline, CDR1 SGHNT and CDR2 YYREEE (reference sequence). J was trimmed by 10 bases and V by 2 bases; bases with no gene match: 4. Time point of the sample: pretreatment peripheral blood. Profiled with immunoSEQ multiplex PCR; TCRdb holds only in-frame clones, not every one. The sample has 70,000 to 95,000 clones, 80% to 90% seen once. The starting material was PBMCs, obtained around atezolizumab (anti-PD-L1) treatment. J is TRBJ2-1 and V is TRBV5-4; TRBD2 aligns across 9 bases. The origin of this receptor is a woman older than 75 with urothelial cancer. Here the CDR3 reads CASSFKAGGEQFF. CDR3 nucleotides: TGTGCCAGCAGCTTCAAAGCGGGAGGCGAGCAGTTCTTC.